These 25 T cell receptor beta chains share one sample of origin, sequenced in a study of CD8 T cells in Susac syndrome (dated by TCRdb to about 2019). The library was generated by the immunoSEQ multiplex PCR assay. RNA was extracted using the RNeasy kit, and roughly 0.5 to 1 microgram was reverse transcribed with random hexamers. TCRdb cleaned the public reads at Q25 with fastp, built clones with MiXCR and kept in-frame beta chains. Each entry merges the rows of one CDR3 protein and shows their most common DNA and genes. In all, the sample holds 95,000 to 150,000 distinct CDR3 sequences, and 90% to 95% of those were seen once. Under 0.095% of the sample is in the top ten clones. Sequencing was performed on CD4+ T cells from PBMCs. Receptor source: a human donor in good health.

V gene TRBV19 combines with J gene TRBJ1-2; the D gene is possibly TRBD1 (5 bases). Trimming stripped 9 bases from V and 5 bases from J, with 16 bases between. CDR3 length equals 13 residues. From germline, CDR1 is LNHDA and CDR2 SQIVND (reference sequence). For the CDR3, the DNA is TGTGCCAGCAGCCGAGGACAAGGATATGGCTACACCTTC. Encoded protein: CASSRGQGYGYTF.

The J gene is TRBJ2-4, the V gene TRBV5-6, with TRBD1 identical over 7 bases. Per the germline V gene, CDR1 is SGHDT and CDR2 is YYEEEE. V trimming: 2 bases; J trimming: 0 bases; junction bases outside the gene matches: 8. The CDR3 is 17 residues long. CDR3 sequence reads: CASSFSGGQLAKNIQYF. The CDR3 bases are TGTGCCAGCAGCTTTTCAGGGGGTCAACTAGCCAAAAACATTCAGTACTTC.

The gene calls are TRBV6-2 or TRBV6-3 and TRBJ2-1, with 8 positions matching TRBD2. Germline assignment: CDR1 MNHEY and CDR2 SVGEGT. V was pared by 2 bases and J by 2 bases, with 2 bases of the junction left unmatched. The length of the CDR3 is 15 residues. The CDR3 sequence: CASSYGTRTYNEQFF. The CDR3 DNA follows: TGTGCCAGCAGTTACGGGACTAGGACCTACAATGAGCAGTTCTTC.

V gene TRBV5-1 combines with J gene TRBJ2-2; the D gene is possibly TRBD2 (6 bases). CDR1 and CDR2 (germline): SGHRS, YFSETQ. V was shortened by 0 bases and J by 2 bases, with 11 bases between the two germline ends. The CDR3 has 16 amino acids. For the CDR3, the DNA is TGCGCCAGCAGCTTGGATCTGGCGGGAAACACCGGGGAGCTGTTTTTT. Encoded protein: CASSLDLAGNTGELFF.

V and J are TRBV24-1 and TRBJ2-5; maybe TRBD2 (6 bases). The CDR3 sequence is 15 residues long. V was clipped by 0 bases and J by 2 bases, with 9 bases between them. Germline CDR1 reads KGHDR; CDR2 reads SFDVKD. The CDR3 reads CATSDLVGGQETQYF. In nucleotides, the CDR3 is TGTGCCACCAGTGATTTGGTCGGAGGGCAAGAGACCCAGTACTTC.

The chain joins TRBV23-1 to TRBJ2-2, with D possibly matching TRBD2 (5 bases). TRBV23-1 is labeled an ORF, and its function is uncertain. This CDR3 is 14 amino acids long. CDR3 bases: TGCGCTCAGCGGCGAGGGTTGTACACCGGGGAGCTGTTTTTT. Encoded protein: CAQRRGLYTGELFF.

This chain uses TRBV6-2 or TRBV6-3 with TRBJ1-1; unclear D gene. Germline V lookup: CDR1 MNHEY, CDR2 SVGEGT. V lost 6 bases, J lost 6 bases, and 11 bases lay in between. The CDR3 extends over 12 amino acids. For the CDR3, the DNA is TGTGCCAGCAGAATAAGACTGTCTGAAGCTTTCTTT. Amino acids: CASRIRLSEAFF.

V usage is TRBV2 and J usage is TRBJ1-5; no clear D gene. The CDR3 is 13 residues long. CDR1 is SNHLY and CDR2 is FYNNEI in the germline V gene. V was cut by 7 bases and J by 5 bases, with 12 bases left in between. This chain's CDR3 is CASKAERDQPQHF. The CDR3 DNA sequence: TGTGCCAGCAAGGCCGAGCGGGATCAGCCCCAGCATTTT. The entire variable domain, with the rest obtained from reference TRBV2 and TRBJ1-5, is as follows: EPEVTQTPSHQVTQMGQEVILRCVPISNHLYFYWYRQILGQKVEFLVSFYNNEISEKSEIFDDQFSVERPDGSNFTLKIRSTKLEDSAMYFCASKAERDQPQHFGDGTRLSIL.

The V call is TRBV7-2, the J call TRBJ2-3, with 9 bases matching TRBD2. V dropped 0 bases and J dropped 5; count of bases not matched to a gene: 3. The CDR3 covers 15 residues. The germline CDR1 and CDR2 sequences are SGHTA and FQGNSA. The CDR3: CASSLAGTSRDTQYF. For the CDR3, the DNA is TGTGCCAGCAGCTTAGCGGGGACTAGCCGAGATACGCAGTATTTT. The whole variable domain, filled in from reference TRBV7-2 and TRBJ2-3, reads GAGVSQSPSNKVTEKGKDVELRCDPISGHTALYWYRQSLGQGLEFLIYFQGNSAPDKSGLPSDRFSAERTGGSVSTLTIQRTQQEDSAVYLCASSLAGTSRDTQYFGPGTRLTVL.

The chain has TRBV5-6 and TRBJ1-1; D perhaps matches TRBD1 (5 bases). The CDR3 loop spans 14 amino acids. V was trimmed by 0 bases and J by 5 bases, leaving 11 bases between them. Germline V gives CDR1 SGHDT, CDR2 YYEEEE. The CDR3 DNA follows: TGTGCCAGCAGCTTGGTGGGGGTCCGGACTGAAGCTTTCTTT. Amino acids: CASSLVGVRTEAFF.

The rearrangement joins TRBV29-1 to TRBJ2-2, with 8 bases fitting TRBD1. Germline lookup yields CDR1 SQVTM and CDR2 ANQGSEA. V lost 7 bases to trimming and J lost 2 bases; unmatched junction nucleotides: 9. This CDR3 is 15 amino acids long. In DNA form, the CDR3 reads TGCAGCGCGGTGACAGGGGCTTTAAACACCGGGGAGCTGTTTTTT. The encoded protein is CSAVTGALNTGELFF.

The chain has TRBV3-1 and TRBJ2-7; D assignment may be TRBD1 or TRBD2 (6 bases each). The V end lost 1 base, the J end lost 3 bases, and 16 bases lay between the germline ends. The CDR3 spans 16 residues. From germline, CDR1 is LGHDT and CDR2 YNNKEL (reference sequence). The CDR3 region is CASSQAGASEYYEQYF. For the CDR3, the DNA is TGTGCCAGCAGCCAAGCGGGGGCCAGCGAGTACTACGAGCAGTACTTC.

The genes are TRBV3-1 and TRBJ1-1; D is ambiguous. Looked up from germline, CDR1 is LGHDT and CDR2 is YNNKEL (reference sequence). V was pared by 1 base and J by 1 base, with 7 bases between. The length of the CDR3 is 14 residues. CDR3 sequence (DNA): TGTGCCAGCAGCCAAGTATTATCGAACACTGAAGCTTTCTTT. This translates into CASSQVLSNTEAFF.

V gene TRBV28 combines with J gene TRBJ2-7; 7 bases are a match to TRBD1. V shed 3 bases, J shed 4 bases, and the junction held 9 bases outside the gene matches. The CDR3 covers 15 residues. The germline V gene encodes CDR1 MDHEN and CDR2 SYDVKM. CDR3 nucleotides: TGTGCCAGCAGTTTGGGTAAGGCAGGGGGATACGAGCAGTACTTC. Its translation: CASSLGKAGGYEQYF. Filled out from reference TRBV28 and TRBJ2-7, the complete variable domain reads DVKVTQSSRYLVKRTGEKVFLECVQDMDHENMFWYRQDPGLGLRLIYFSYDVKMKEKGDIPEGYSVSREKKERFSLILESASTNQTSMYLCASSLGKAGGYEQYFGPGTRLTVT.

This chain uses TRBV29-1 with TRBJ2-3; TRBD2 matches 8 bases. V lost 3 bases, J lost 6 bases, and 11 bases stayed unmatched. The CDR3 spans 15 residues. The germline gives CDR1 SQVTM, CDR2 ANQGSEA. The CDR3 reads CSVDPAGELSDTQYF. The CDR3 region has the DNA TGCAGCGTTGACCCAGCGGGAGAGTTATCCGATACGCAGTATTTT.

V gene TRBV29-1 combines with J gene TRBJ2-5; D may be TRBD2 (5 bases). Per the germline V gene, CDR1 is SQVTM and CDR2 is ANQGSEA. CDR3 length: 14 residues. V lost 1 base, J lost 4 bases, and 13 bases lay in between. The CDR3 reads CSVEALRGSETQYF. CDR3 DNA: TGCAGCGTTGAAGCCCTTCGGGGTTCAGAGACCCAGTACTTC.

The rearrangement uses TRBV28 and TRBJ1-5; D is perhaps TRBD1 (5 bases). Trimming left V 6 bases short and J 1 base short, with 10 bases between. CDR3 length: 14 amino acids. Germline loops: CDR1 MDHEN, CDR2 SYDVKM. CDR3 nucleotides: TGTGCCAGCAGCCCCGGGGCGAGCAATCAGCCCCAGCATTTT. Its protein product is CASSPGASNQPQHF.

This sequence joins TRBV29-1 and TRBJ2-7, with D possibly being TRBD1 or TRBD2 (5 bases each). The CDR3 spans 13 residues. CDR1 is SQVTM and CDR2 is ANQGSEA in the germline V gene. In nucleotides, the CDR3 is TGCAGTATTACGGGGACCGTAATACACGAGCAGTACTTC. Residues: CSITGTVIHEQYF.

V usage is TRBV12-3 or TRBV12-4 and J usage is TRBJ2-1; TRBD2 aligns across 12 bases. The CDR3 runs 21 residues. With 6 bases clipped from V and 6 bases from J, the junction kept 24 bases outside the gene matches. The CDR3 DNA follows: TGTGCCAGCAGATCCCGCGGCGGGGGGCTGCAGACTAGCGGGAGCTTCAATGAGCAGTTCTTC. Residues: CASRSRGGGLQTSGSFNEQFF.

The CDR3 loop is CASSQSAAGGEAFF. CDR3 bases: TGTGCCAGCAGCCAATCCGCGGCGGGCGGTGAAGCTTTCTTT. The chain has TRBV3-1 and TRBJ1-1; D not resolved. Germline assignment: CDR1 LGHDT and CDR2 YNNKEL (reference sequence). This CDR3 is built from 14 residues. The V and J ends lost 2 bases and 7 bases respectively, with 14 bases between them.

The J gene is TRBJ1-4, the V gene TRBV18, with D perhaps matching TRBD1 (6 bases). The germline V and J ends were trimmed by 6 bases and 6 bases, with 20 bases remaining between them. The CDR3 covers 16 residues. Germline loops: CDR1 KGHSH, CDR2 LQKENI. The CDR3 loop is CASSTNGGGRDEKLFF. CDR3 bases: TGTGCCAGCTCCACCAATGGGGGCGGAAGGGATGAAAAACTGTTTTTT.

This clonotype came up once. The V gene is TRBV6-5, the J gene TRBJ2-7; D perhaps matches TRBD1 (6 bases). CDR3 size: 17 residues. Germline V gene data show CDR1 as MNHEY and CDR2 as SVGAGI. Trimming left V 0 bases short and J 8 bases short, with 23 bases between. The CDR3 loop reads CASSYSYRESRLHKQYF. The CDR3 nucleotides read TGTGCCAGCAGTTACTCCTACAGGGAAAGCCGTCTACACAAGCAGTACTTC.

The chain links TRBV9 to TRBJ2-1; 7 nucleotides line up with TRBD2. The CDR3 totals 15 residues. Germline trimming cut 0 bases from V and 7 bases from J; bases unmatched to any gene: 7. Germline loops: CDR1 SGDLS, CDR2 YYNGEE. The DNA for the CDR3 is TGTGCCAGCAGCGTAGTGGGAGGGCCGGGTAATGAGCAGTTCTTC. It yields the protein CASSVVGGPGNEQFF.

The CDR3 sequence: CASRRGQVETQYF. In nucleotides, the CDR3 is TGCGCCAGCAGGAGGGGACAGGTTGAGACCCAGTACTTC. The rearrangement uses TRBV5-1 and TRBJ2-5; 8 bases fit TRBD1. This CDR3 region has 13 residues. CDR1 is SGHRS, CDR2 YFSETQ, per germline. V shed 5 bases and J 5 bases; nucleotides not matched to a gene: 5.

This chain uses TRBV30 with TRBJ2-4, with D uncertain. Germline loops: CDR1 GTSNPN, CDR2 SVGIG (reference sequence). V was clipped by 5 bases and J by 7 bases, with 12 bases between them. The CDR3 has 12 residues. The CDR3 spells CAWAPAGNIQYF. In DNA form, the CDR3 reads TGTGCCTGGGCTCCAGCCGGGAACATTCAGTACTTC.